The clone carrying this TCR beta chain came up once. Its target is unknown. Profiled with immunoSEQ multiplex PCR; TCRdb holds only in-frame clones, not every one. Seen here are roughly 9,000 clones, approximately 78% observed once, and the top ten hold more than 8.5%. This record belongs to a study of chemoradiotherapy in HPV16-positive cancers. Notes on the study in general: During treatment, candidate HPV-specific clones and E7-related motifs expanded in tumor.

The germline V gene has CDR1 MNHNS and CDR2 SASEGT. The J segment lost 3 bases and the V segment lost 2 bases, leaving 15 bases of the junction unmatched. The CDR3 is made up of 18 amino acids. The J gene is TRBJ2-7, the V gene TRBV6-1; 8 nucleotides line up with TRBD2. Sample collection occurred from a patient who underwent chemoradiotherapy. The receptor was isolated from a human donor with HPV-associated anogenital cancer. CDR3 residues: CASSERATWAGGGYEQYF. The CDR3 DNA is TGTGCCAGCAGTGAACGAGCAACGTGGGCGGGGGGCGGCTACGAGCAGTACTTC.